This TCR beta chain is from a study of shared clonotypes between healthy human individuals. The table lists this clone with a count of one. Using immunoSEQ multiplex PCR, the repertoire was profiled, and TCRdb retains in-frame clones only, with some absent. Of some 100,000 clones listed, roughly two thirds were seen once; the top ten hold roughly 24%. CDR3 size: 14 residues. Trimming took 6 bases from V and 8 from J; bases not matched to a gene: 10. The sequenced sample consisted of memory CD8+ T cells sorted from blood. Subset described: CD45RO+ cells pooled with CCR7-negative TemRA cells. The sequence was obtained from a woman in her thirties in good health. The chain combines TRBV23-1 with TRBJ2-1, with 7 bases that match TRBD1. TRBV23-1 is an ORF for which the function is uncertain. CDR3 nucleotide sequence: TGCGCCAGCAGCGACTATCAGGGGGTCGATGAGCAGTTCTTC. This encodes CASSDYQGVDEQFF.